This entry describes one TCR beta chain. This specimen belongs to a study of blood T cell repertoires in COVID-19. Background on the study: Sample material is recorded as cDNA or gDNA derived from T cells, B-cell-depleted T cells, or PBMCs.

Followed over time, Seattle patients had been enrolled while infection was active. Original processing methods: Estimation of nucleated cell counts relied on the amplification of reference gene primers. TCRdb's copy holds only in-frame clones and misses some; the assay was immunoSEQ multiplex PCR. D and trimming were read from the DNA, whereas the V and J calls and clone size are those reported in that table. The table includes about 210,000 clones, 84% detected once. V shed 3 bases, J shed 7 bases, and the junction held 7 bases outside the gene matches. Looked up from germline, CDR1 is KGHSH and CDR2 is LQKENI. This CDR3 is built from 14 residues.

The sequenced material came from peripheral blood. The receptor comes from a woman aged 80 or over with COVID-19, enrolled during active disease. The rearrangement links TRBV18 to TRBJ2-7, with 9 nucleotides matching TRBD1. The chain's CDR3 is CASSPQQGAQEQYV. The CDR3 DNA follows: TGTGCCAGCTCACCGCAACAGGGGGCACAGGAGCAGTACGTC.